This is a list of T cell receptor beta chains from one sample in a study of cytomegalovirus exposure and HLA in healthy donors. The method was immunoSEQ multiplex PCR; TCRdb's version includes in-frame clones alone and lacks a portion of them. The data contain more than 70,000 clones, about 94% of them singletons. The specimen was PBMCs. All receptors come from a woman between 18 and 30 years old in good health and CMV-seronegative. Each CDR3 is given without its conserved first and last residue.

J | V | CDR3
TRBJ2-1 | TRBV10-2 | ASSELWSPASNEQF
TRBJ1-2 | TRBV6-6 | ASSYSTGGGYGYT
TRBJ2-1 | TRBV4-1 | ASSQTGSNEQF
TRBJ1-1 | TRBV19 | ASRTANTEAF
TRBJ1-5 | TRBV6-4 | ASSDSTGSPRVNQPQH
TRBJ2-7 | TRBV27 | ASSLGAAYEQY
TRBJ1-1 | TRBV14 | ASSQQRGTGVLWNTEAF
TRBJ2-5 | TRBV14 | ASSQDDREETQY
TRBJ1-2 | TRBV19 | ASSRGGRPGRDGYT
TRBJ2-2 | TRBV11-2 | ASSSRTSANTGELF
TRBJ2-1 | TRBV4-3 | ASSQDSSGGAYEQF
TRBJ2-7 | TRBV7-8 | ASSLGTSERSSYEQY
TRBJ2-5 | TRBV2 | ASSAQSGGFREETQY
TRBJ1-1 | TRBV15 | ATSEQGRTEAF
TRBJ2-2 | TRBV27 | ASSMVTGPNTGELF
TRBJ2-5 | TRBV20-1 | SFDREETQY
TRBJ2-7 | TRBV5-6 | ASRGTGEGEQY
TRBJ2-5 | TRBV27 | ASSTNRGETQY
TRBJ2-1 | TRBV4-3 | ASSHLYESSYNEQF
TRBJ2-3 | TRBV19 | ASRDRGTDTQY
TRBJ2-5 | TRBV7-9 | ASSLGQAQETQY
TRBJ1-2 | TRBV7-2 | ASSPTEILNYGYT
TRBJ2-7 | TRBV6-1 | ASSEGDRSGEQY
TRBJ2-1 | TRBV4-1 | ASSPVAGGRNEQF
TRBJ2-5 | TRBV7-2 | ASSLGVSGGQETQY
TRBJ1-2 | TRBV6-1 | ASRRGQGAYGYT
TRBJ2-7 | TRBV7-9 | ASSKTSGGPTYEQY
TRBJ2-2 | TRBV6-1 | ASSARTENTGELF
TRBJ1-1 | TRBV6-5 | ASSTGLNTEAF
TRBJ2-1 | TRBV11-2 | ATDRHEQF
TRBJ1-1 | TRBV6-6 | ASSYESMNTEAF
TRBJ2-1 | TRBV7-3 | ASSPFAGGYNEQF
TRBJ2-7 | TRBV15 | ATSKKREGPYEQY
TRBJ2-7 | TRBV7-9 | ASSLRQELQY
TRBJ2-3 | TRBV7-2 | ASSLESNTDTQY
TRBJ1-1 | TRBV6-4 | ARQTGGTEAF
TRBJ2-1 | TRBV9 | ASSVDGRISNEQF
TRBJ1-6 | TRBV4-1 | ASSQGSGQGFSPLH
TRBJ2-5 | TRBV4-1 | ASSQVQLETQY
TRBJ1-5 | TRBV19 | ASSIGEEPQH
- | TRBV19 | ASSPLSQGAYEQY